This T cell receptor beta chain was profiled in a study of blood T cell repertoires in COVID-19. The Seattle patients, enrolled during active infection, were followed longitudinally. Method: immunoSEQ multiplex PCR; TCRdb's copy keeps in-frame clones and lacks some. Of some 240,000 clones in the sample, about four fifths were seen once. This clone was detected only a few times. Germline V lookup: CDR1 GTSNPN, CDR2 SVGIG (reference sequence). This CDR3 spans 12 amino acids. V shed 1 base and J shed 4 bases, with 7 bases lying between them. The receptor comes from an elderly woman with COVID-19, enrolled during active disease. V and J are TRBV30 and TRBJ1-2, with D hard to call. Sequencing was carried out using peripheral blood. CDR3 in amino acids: CAWSDRSYGYTF. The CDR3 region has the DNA TGTGCCTGGAGTGACCGGAGCTATGGCTACACCTTC.